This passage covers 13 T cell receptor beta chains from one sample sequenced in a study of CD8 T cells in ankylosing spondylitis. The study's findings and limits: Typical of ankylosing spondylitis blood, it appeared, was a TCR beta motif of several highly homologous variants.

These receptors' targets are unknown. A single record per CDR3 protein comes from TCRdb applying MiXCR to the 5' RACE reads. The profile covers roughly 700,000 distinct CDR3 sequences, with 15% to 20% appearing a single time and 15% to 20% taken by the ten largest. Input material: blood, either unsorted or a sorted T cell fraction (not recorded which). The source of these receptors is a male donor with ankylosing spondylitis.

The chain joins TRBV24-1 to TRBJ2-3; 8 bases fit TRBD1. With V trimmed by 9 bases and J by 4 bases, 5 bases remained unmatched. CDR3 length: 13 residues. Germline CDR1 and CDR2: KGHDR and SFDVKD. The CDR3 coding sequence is TGTGCCACCTCCGACAGGGGCGCAGATACGCAGTATTTT. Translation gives CATSDRGADTQYF.

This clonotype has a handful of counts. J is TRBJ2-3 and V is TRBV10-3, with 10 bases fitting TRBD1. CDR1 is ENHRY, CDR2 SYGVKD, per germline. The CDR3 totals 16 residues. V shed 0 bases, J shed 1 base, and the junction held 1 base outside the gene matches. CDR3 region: CAISESDRGGTDTQYF. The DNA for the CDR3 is TGTGCCATCAGTGAGTCGGACAGGGGGGGCACAGATACGCAGTATTTT.

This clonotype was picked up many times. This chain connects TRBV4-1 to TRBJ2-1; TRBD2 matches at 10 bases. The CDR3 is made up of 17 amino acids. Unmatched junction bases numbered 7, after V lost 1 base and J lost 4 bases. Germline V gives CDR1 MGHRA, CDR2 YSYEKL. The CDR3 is CASSQAPIAGGYNEQFF. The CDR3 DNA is TGCGCCAGCAGCCAAGCACCAATAGCGGGGGGTTACAATGAGCAGTTCTTC.

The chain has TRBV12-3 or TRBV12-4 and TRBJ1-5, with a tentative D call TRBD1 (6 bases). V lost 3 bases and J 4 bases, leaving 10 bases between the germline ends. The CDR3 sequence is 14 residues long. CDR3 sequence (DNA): TGTGCCAGCAGTTTTGTGGGGACAAATCAGCCCCAGCATTTT. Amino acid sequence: CASSFVGTNQPQHF.

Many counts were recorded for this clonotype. This CDR3 is CASSRNTGELFF. The CDR3, as DNA: TGTGCCAGCAGCCGAAACACCGGGGAGCTGTTTTTT. V usage is TRBV12-3 or TRBV12-4 and J usage is TRBJ2-2, with D unresolved. The germline V and J ends were trimmed by 6 bases and 2 bases, with 4 bases remaining between them. The CDR3 runs 12 residues.

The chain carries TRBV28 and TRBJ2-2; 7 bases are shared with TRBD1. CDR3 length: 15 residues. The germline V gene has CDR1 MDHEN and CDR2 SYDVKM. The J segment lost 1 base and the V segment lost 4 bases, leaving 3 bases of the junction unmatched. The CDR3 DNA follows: TGTGCCAGCAGTTATTGGGACAGGAACACCGGGGAGCTGTTTTTT. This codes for CASSYWDRNTGELFF.

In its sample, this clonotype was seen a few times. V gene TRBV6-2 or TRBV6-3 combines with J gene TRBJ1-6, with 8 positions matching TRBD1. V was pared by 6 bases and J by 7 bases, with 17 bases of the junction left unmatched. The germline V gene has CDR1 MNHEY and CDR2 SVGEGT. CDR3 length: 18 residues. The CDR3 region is CASRPSGGQVFANSPLHF. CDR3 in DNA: TGTGCCAGCAGACCCTCGGGGGGACAGGTTTTTGCGAATTCACCCCTCCACTTT.

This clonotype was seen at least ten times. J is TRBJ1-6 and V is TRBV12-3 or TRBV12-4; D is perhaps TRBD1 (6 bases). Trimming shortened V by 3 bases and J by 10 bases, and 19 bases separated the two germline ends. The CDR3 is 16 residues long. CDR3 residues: CASSFPPTGQGSPLHF. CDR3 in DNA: TGTGCCAGCAGTTTCCCCCCCACGGGACAAGGGTCACCCCTCCACTTT.

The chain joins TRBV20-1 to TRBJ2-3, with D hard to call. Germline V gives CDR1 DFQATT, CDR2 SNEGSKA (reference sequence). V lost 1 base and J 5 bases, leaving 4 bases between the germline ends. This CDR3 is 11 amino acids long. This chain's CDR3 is CSARAQDTQYF. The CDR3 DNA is TGCAGTGCTAGAGCACAAGATACGCAGTATTTT.

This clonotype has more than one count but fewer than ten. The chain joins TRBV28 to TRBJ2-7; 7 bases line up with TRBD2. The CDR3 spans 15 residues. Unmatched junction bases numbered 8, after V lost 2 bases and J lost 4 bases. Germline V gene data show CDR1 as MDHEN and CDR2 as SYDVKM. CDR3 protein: CASSLAGVLIYEQYF. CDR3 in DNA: TGTGCCAGCAGTTTAGCGGGAGTGTTGATTTACGAGCAGTACTTC.

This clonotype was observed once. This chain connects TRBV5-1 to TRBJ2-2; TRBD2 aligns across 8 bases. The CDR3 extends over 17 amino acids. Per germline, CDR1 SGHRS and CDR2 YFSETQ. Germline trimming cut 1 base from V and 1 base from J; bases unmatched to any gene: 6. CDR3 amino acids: CASSLFLAGQNTGELFF. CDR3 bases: TGCGCCAGCAGCTTGTTTTTAGCGGGACAGAACACCGGGGAGCTGTTTTTT.

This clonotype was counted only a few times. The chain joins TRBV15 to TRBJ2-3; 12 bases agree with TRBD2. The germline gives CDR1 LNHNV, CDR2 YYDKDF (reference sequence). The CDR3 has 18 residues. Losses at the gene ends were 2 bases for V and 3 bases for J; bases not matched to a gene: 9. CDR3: CATSRKRTSGAQTDTQYF. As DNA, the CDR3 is TGTGCCACCAGCAGAAAACGGACTAGCGGGGCACAAACAGATACGCAGTATTTT. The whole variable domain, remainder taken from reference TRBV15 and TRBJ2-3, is DAMVIQNPRYQVTQFGKPVTLSCSQTLNHNVMYWYQQKSSQAPKLLFHYYDKDFNNEADTPDNFQSRRPNTSFCFLDIRSPGLGDTAMYLCATSRKRTSGAQTDTQYFGPGTRLTVL.

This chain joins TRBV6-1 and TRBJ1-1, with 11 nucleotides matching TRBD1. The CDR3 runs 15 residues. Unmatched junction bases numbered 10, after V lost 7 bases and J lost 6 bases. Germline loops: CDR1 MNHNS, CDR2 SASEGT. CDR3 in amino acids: CASNGRGQGGSEAFF. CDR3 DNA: TGTGCCAGCAACGGACGGGGACAGGGGGGTTCTGAAGCTTTCTTT.